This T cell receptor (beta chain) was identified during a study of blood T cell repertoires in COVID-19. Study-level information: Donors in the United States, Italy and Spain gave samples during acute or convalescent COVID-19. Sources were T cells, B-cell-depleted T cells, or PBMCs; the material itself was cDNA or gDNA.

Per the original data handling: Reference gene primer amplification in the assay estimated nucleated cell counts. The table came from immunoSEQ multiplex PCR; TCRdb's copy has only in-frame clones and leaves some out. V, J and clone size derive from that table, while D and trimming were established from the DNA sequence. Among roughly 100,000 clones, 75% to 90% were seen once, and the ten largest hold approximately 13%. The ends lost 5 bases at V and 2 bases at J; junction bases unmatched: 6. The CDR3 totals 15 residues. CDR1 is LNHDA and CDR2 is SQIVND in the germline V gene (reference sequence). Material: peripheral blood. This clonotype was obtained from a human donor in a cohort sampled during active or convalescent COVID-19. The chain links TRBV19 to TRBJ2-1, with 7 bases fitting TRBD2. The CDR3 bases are TGTGCCAGTAGTGCTCCGGGACTAACCTACAATGAGCAGTTCTTC. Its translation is CASSAPGLTYNEQFF. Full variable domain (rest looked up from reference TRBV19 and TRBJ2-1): DGGITQSPKYLFRKEGQNVTLSCEQNLNHDAMYWYRQDPGQGLRLIYYSQIVNDFQKGDIAEGYSVSREKKESFPLTVTSAQKNPTAFYLCASSAPGLTYNEQFFGPGTRLTVL.